This T cell receptor beta chain stems from a study of technical replicates of blood from several donors. Germline V CDR1 and CDR2: LGHNA, YNFKEQ. The length of the CDR3 is 16 residues. Trimming removed 3 bases from V and 1 base from J; junction bases left unmatched: 4. Data came from immunoSEQ multiplex PCR; TCRdb stores just in-frame clones and leaves some out. The table lists 60,000 or so clones, approximately 87% of them singletons, with more than 4.5% in the top ten. This clone was counted ten times or more. The rearrangement uses TRBV4-2 and TRBJ2-7, with 12 bases identical to TRBD2. Sequencing was carried out using PBMCs. The sequence was collected from a human donor in good health. Some clones in this sample may be carry-over from other donors' samples. The CDR3 coding sequence is TGTGCCAGCAGCCAGGAGGGACTAGCGGGTTCCTACGAGCAGTACTTC. The encoded protein is CASSQEGLAGSYEQYF.